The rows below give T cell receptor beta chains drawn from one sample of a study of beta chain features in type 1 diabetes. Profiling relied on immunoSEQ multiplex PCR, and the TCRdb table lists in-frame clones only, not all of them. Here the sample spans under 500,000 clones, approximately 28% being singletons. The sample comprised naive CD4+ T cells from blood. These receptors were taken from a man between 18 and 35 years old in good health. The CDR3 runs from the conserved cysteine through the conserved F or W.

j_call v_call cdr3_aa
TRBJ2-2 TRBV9 CASSPTRDINTGELFF
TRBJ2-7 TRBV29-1 CSVWASVEQYF
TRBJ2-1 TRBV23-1 CASSQTGTSGRNEQFF
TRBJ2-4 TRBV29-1 CSAEGLTETIQYF
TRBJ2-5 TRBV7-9 CASSALAAVQETQYF
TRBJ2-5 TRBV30 CAWSVTLRGTQYF
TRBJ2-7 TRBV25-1 CASREPHNGREQYF
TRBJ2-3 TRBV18 CASSPLADTQYF
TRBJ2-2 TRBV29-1 CSVADTGELFF
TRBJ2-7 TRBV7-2 CASRAASGRVRHEQYF
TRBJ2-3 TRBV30 CAWSVQGLGLNTQYF
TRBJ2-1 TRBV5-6 CASSVPTFRDNEQFF
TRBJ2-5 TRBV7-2 CASSLEGLETQYF
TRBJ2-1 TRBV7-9 CASSAGTARLQFF
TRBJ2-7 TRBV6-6 CASSLGRSSYEQYF
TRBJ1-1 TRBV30 CAWRGRVVGEAFF
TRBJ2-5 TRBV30 CAWSAQETQYF
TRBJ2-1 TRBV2 CASILTGYNEQFF
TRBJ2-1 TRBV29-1 CSSRRSDEQFF
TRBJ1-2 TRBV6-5 CASTTGQPNWGYTF
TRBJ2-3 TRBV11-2 CASSSSGPSPDTQYF
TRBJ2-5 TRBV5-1 CASSLWGQGMLETQYF
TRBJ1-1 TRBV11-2 CASSLDRDTEAFF
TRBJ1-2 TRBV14 CASSQEGFGYTF
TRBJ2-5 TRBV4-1 CASSLPTETQYF
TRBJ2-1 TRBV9 CASSVASNEQFF
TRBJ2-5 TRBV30 CAWSRGARETQYF
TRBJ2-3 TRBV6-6 CASSPSGRGTDTQYF
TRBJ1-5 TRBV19 CASSIDRAIQPQHF
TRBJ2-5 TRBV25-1 CASSEPGQETQYF
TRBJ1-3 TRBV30 CAWGPGNSGNTIYF
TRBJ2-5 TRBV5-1 CASRVRAQETQYF
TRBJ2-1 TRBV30 CAWSVGSYNEQFF
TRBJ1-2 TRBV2 CASSAGLYGYTF